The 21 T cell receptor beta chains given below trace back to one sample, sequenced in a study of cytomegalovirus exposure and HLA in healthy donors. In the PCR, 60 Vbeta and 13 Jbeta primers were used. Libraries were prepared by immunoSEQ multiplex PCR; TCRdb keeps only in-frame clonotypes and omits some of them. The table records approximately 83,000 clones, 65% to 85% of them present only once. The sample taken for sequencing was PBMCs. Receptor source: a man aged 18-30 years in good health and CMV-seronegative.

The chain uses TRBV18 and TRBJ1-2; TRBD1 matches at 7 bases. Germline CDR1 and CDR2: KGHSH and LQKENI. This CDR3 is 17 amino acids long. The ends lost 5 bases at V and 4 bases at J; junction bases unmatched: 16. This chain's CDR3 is CASSRPSGTESLYGYTF. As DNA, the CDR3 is TGTGCCAGCTCAAGACCTTCCGGGACAGAGTCCCTCTATGGCTACACCTTC.

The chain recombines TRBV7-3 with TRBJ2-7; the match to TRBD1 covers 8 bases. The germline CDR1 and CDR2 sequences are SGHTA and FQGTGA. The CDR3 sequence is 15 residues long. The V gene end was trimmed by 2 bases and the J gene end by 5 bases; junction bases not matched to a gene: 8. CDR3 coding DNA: TGTGCCAGCAGCTTAGATCGGACAGGGCCCAACGAGCAGTACTTC. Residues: CASSLDRTGPNEQYF.

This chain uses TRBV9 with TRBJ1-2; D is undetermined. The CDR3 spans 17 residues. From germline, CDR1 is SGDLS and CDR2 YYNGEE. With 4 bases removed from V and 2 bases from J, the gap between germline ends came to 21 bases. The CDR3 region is CASSSQVRGGSNYGYTF. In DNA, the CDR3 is TGTGCCAGCAGCTCTCAAGTACGGGGAGGGTCCAACTATGGCTACACCTTC. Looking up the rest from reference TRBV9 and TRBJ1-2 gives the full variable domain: DSGVTQTPKHLITATGQRVTLRCSPRSGDLSVYWYQQSLDQGLQFLIQYYNGEERAKGNILERFSAQQFPDLHSELNLSSLELGDSALYFCASSSQVRGGSNYGYTFGSGTRLTVV.

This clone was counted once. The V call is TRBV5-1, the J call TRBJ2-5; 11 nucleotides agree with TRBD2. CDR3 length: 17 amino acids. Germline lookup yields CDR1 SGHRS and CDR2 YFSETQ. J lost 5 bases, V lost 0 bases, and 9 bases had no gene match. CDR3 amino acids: CASSLGVSGGAGETQYF. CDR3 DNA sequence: TGCGCCAGCAGCTTGGGAGTTAGCGGGGGGGCCGGGGAGACCCAGTACTTC.

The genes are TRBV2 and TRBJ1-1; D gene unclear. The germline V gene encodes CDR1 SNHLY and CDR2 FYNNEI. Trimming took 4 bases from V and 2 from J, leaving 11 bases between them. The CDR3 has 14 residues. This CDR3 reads CASSGAQLNTEAFF. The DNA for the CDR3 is TGTGCCAGCAGTGGGGCACAGCTTAACACTGAAGCTTTCTTT.

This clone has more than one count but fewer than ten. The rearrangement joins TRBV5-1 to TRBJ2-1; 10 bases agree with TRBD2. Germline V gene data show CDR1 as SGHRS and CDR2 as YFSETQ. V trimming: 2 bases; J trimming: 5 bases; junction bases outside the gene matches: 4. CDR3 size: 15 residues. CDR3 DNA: TGCGCCAGCAGCTTTACAGCGGGGGGGGACAATGAGCAGTTCTTC. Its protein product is CASSFTAGGDNEQFF.

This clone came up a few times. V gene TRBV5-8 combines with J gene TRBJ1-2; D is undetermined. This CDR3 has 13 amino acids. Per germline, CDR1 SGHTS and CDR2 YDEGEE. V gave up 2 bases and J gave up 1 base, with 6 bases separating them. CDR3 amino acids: CASSFAVNYGYTF. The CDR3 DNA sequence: TGTGCCAGCAGCTTCGCAGTTAACTATGGCTACACCTTC.

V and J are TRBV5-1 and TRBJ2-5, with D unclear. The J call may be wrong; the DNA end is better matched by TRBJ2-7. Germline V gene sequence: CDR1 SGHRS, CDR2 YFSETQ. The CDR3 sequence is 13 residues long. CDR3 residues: CASSLSVGYEQYF. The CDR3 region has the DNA TGCGCCAGCAGCTTGAGTGTGGGCTACGAGCAGTACTTC.

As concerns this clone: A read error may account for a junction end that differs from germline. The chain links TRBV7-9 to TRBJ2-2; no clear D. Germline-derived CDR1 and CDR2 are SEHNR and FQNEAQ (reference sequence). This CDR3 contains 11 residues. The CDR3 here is CSSRRTGELFF. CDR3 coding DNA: TGTTCCAGCAGGCGCACCGGGGAGCTGTTTTTT.

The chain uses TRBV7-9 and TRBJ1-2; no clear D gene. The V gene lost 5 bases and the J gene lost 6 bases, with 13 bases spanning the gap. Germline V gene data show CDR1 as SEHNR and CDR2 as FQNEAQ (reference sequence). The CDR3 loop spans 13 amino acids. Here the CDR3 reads CASSLRNGNGYTF. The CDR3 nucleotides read TGTGCCAGCAGCCTCAGGAACGGGAATGGCTACACCTTC.

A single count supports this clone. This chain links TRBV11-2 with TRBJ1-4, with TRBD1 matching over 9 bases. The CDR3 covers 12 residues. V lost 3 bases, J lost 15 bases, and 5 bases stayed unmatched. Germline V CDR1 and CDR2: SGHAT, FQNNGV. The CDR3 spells CASSLGTGILFF. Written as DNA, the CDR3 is TGTGCCAGCAGCTTGGGGACAGGGATTTTGTTTTTT.

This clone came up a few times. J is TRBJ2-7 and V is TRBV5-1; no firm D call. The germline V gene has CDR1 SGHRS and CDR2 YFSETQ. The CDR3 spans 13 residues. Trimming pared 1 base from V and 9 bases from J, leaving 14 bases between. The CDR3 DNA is TGCGCCAGCAGCTTGTTAAGGTCTGAGGTGCAGTACTTC. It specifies CASSLLRSEVQYF.

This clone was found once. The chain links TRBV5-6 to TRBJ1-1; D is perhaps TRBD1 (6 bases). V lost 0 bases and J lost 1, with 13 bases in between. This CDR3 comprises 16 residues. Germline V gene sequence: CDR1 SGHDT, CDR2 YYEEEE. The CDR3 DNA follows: TGTGCCAGCAGCTTGGACGTGGGGGCTTCGAACACTGAAGCTTTCTTT. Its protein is CASSLDVGASNTEAFF.

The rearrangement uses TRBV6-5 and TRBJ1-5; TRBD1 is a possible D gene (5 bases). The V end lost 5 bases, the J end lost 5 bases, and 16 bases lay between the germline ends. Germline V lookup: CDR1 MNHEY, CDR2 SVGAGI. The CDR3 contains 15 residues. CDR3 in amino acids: CASSNRKNHDQPQHF. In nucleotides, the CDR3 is TGTGCCAGCAGTAACAGGAAAAACCATGATCAGCCCCAGCATTTT.

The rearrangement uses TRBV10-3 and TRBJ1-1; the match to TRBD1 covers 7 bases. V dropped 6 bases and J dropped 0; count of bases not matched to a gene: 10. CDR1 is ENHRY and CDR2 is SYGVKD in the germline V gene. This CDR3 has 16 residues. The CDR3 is CAISGTQTGMNTEAFF. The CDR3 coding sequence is TGTGCCATCAGCGGGACCCAGACAGGGATGAACACTGAAGCTTTCTTT.

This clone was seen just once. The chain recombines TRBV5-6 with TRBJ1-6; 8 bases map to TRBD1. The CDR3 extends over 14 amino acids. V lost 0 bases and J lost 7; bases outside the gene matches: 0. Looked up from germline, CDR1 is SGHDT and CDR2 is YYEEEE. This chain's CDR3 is CASSLGQGNSPLHF. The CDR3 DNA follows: TGTGCCAGCAGCTTGGGACAGGGGAATTCACCCCTCCACTTT. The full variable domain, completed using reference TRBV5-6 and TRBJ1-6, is DAGVTQSPTHLIKTRGQQVTLRCSPKSGHDTVSWYQQALGQGPQFIFQYYEEEERQRGNFPDRFSGHQFPNYSSELNVNALLLGDSALYLCASSLGQGNSPLHFGNGTRLTVT.

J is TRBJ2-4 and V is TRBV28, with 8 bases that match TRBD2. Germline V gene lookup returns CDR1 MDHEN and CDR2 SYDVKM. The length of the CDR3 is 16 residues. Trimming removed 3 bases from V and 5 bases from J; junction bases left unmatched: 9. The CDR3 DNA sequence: TGTGCCAGCAGTTTCCAGGGACTAGGGTTGGAAAACATTCAGTACTTC. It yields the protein CASSFQGLGLENIQYF.

Written as DNA, the CDR3 is TGTGCCAGCTCACCATTTGCCGGTCAAAGCTCTGGAAACACCATATATTTT. It yields the protein CASSPFAGQSSGNTIYF. V is TRBV18 and J is TRBJ1-3; D gene unclear. The length of the CDR3 is 17 residues. Germline V gives CDR1 KGHSH, CDR2 LQKENI. V lost 2 bases and J 0 bases, leaving 14 bases between the germline ends.

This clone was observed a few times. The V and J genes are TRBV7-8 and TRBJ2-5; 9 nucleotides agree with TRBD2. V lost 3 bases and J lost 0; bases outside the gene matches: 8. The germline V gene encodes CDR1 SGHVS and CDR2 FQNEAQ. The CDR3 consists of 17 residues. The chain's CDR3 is CASSLGASGGYQETQYF. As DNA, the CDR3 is TGTGCCAGCAGCTTGGGGGCCAGCGGGGGGTACCAAGAGACCCAGTACTTC.

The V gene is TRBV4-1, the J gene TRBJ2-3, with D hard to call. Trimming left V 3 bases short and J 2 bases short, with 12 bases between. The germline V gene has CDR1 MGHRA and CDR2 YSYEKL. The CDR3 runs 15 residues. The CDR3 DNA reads TGCGCCAGCAGCCATGGCCTAGTCGACACAGATACGCAGTATTTT. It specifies CASSHGLVDTDTQYF.

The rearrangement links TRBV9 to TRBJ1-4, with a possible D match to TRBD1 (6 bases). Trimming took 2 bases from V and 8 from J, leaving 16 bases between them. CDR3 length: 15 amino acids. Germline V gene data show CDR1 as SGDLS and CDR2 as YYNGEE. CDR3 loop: CASSVQGSGGEKLFF. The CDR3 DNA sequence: TGTGCCAGCAGCGTTCAGGGGTCGGGAGGGGAAAAACTGTTTTTT.